Below, 4 T cell receptor beta chains from the same sample are listed, as sequenced in a study of blood T cell repertoires in COVID-19. Method: immunoSEQ multiplex PCR; TCRdb's copy keeps in-frame clones and lacks some. This table has 200,000 to 300,000 clones, 84% appearing once. The sequenced sample consisted of peripheral blood. The origin of the receptors is a man between 60 and 75 years old with acute or convalescent COVID-19.

The chain combines TRBV18 with TRBJ1-2; 10 bases map to TRBD1. This CDR3 contains 14 residues. Germline V gene data show CDR1 as KGHSH and CDR2 as LQKENI. Trimming took 4 bases from V and 5 from J; bases not matched to a gene: 4. DNA of the CDR3: TGTGCCAGCTCACTTGGACAGGGGGTTTATGGCTACACCTTC. Amino acids: CASSLGQGVYGYTF.

The chain has TRBV20-1 and TRBJ2-7, with TRBD2 matching over 8 bases. CDR3 length: 20 residues. CDR1 DFQATT and CDR2 SNEGSKA come from the germline V gene (reference sequence). Germline trimming cut 3 bases from V and 3 bases from J; bases unmatched to any gene: 25. The CDR3 loop is CSASFVEGLAGPSNIYEQYF. The CDR3 nucleotides read TGCAGTGCTAGTTTCGTTGAGGGGCTAGCGGGTCCCTCCAACATCTACGAGCAGTACTTC.

The rearrangement links TRBV6-5 to TRBJ1-1; D gene uncertain. Per germline, CDR1 MNHEY and CDR2 SVGAGI. Trimming shortened V by 10 bases and J by 3 bases, and 9 bases separated the two germline ends. CDR3 size: 11 residues. The CDR3: CATDKHTEAFF. The CDR3 region has the DNA TGTGCCACTGACAAGCACACTGAAGCTTTCTTT.

This chain connects TRBV4-1 to TRBJ2-3, with D tentatively TRBD2 (5 bases). The ends were cut back, 1 base at V and 0 bases at J, with 14 bases in the middle. CDR1 and CDR2 from the germline V gene are MGHRA and YSYEKL. The CDR3 is 17 residues long. CDR3 residues: CASSQGIVRVSTDTQYF. The CDR3 nucleotides read TGCGCCAGCAGCCAAGGTATAGTGCGGGTGAGCACAGATACGCAGTATTTT.